A single sample is the source of the 24 T cell receptor beta chains below, sequenced in a study of T cells in Graves' hyperthyroidism and ophthalmopathy. Amplification of TCR beta CDR3 regions was performed using RNA transcripts as template. HTBI primers were used for first-round RT-PCR of the TCR CDR3. TCRdb re-called the multiplex PCR reads with MiXCR, one entry per CDR3 protein. The sample has hundreds of thousands of distinct CDR3 sequences, 35% to 55% seen once. Sequences were obtained from peripheral blood or thyroid tissue (not recorded which). All receptors come from a woman under 30 with Graves' hyperthyroidism.

In this sample, this clonotype turned up a few times. The genes are TRBV6-6 and TRBJ1-5, with D hard to call. Trimming removed 0 bases at V and 5 bases at J, with 11 bases between. In germline, CDR1 is MNHNY, CDR2 SVGAGI (reference sequence). The CDR3 extends over 15 amino acids. The CDR3 here is CASSYSLGVDQPQHF. The CDR3 region has the DNA TGTGCCAGCAGTTACTCTTTGGGAGTTGATCAGCCCCAGCATTTT.

The chain has TRBV10-3 and TRBJ2-2, with D tentatively TRBD1 (5 bases). From germline, CDR1 is ENHRY and CDR2 SYGVKD. The CDR3 is made up of 15 amino acids. V lost 3 bases and J 1 base, leaving 9 bases between the germline ends. This chain's CDR3 is CAISDPGLNTGELFF. The DNA of the CDR3 is TGTGCCATCAGTGACCCAGGGCTGAACACCGGGGAGCTGTTTTTT.

The rearrangement uses TRBV29-1 and TRBJ2-7; TRBD2 agrees at 8 bases. V was clipped by 7 bases and J by 4 bases; unmatched bases: 12. The CDR3 loop spans 14 amino acids. Germline values: CDR1 SQVTM, CDR2 ANQGSEA. CDR3 DNA sequence: TGCAGCGCCCGGGGGGGAGCGGGAAAGTACGAGCAGTACTTC. Its protein product is CSARGGAGKYEQYF.

The gene calls are TRBV15 and TRBJ1-2; tentatively, D is TRBD1 (5 bases). The CDR3 totals 12 residues. V lost 0 bases and J 7 bases, leaving 6 bases between the germline ends. Germline loops: CDR1 LNHNV, CDR2 YYDKDF (reference sequence). This chain's CDR3 is CATSREGVGYTF. CDR3 nucleotide sequence: TGTGCCACCAGCAGAGAGGGGGTTGGCTACACCTTC.

This clonotype was observed many times. The chain recombines TRBV25-1 with TRBJ2-7; possibly TRBD2 for D (5 bases). The CDR3 totals 13 residues. The V gene's germline CDR1 is MGHDK and CDR2 SYGVNS. The V gene lost 9 bases and the J gene lost 0 bases, with 12 bases spanning the gap. CDR3 nucleotides: TGTGCCAGTAGAGGGTCAAGCTCCTACGAGCAGTACTTC. The encoded protein is CASRGSSSYEQYF.

V is TRBV6-6 and J is TRBJ1-6; no definite D call. V lost 4 bases and J 7 bases, leaving 11 bases between the germline ends. This CDR3 comprises 14 residues. The germline gives CDR1 MNHNY, CDR2 SVGAGI (reference sequence). Here the CDR3 reads CASSFTELNSPLHF. As DNA, the CDR3 is TGTGCCAGCAGTTTTACAGAATTGAATTCACCCCTCCACTTT.

This clonotype was observed at least ten times. This rearrangement joins TRBV9 to TRBJ1-6; D remains ambiguous. The CDR3 contains 14 residues. V shed 3 bases and J shed 6 bases, with 10 bases lying between them. CDR1 is SGDLS and CDR2 is YYNGEE in the germline V gene. The CDR3 here is CASSGQGFNSPLHF. In DNA form, the CDR3 reads TGTGCCAGCAGCGGTCAAGGGTTTAATTCACCCCTCCACTTT. Full variable domain (remainder filled in from reference TRBV9 and TRBJ1-6): DSGVTQTPKHLITATGQRVTLRCSPRSGDLSVYWYQQSLDQGLQFLIQYYNGEERAKGNILERFSAQQFPDLHSELNLSSLELGDSALYFCASSGQGFNSPLHFGNGTRLTVT.

There are many counts of this clonotype. The V and J genes are TRBV29-1 and TRBJ1-4; unclear D gene. This CDR3 has 13 amino acids. V was cut by 6 bases and J by 2 bases, with 10 bases left in between. Germline V lookup: CDR1 SQVTM, CDR2 ANQGSEA. CDR3 residues: CSVSPVTNEKLFF. The CDR3 DNA is TGCAGCGTCTCGCCGGTGACTAATGAAAAACTGTTTTTT.

The CDR3 loop is CARDRGASGYEQYF. CDR3 in DNA: TGTGCTAGAGACCGGGGGGCTAGCGGCTACGAGCAGTACTTC. The chain employs TRBV5-4 and TRBJ2-7, with D maybe TRBD2 (7 bases). Germline assignment: CDR1 SGHNT and CDR2 YYREEE (reference sequence). This CDR3 has 14 residues.

This clonotype has a count of ten or more. The rearrangement joins TRBV20-1 to TRBJ2-7; no firm D call. The length of the CDR3 is 11 residues. Germline V gives CDR1 DFQATT, CDR2 SNEGSKA (reference sequence). With 1 base removed from V and 6 bases from J, the gap between germline ends came to 7 bases. The CDR3 loop reads CSARVGIEQYF. In nucleotides, the CDR3 is TGCAGTGCTAGAGTGGGCATCGAGCAGTACTTC.

The rearrangement uses TRBV7-2 and TRBJ1-4, with D uncertain. V was pared by 5 bases and J by 0 bases, with 16 bases between. The CDR3 has 17 residues. In germline, CDR1 is SGHTA, CDR2 FQGNSA. The CDR3 sequence is CASSPRNSLATNEKLFF. The CDR3 DNA reads TGTGCCAGCAGCCCAAGGAATAGTCTAGCAACTAATGAAAAACTGTTTTTT.

This rearrangement joins TRBV25-1 to TRBJ1-2, with 8 nucleotides matching TRBD1. In germline, CDR1 is MGHDK, CDR2 SYGVNS. J was trimmed by 5 bases and V by 5 bases; bases with no gene match: 13. This CDR3 has 16 residues. CDR3 coding DNA: TGTGCCAGCAGTATCCCAGCGGGGACAGGCGAGTATGGCTACACCTTC. This codes for CASSIPAGTGEYGYTF.

This clonotype was seen a few times. J is TRBJ1-3 and V is TRBV7-8; 9 nucleotides match TRBD1. Germline CDR1 SGHVS, CDR2 FQNEAQ. The CDR3 totals 16 residues. J lost 4 bases, V lost 5 bases, and 9 bases had no gene match. The DNA of the CDR3 is TGTGCCAGCAGCCGCATCGGGACAGGGTACGGAAACACCATATATTTT. Translating gives CASSRIGTGYGNTIYF.

V and J are TRBV10-3 and TRBJ1-6; TRBD1 agrees at 7 bases. The germline CDR1 and CDR2 sequences are ENHRY and SYGVKD. This CDR3 has 15 amino acids. V gave up 10 bases and J gave up 2 bases; unmatched junction bases: 8. CDR3 sequence (DNA): TGTGCCAGCAGCGTCGGGACAGCCTATAATTCACCCCTCCACTTT. Its translation is CASSVGTAYNSPLHF.

The chain links TRBV4-1 to TRBJ2-6; 11 nucleotides match TRBD1. Germline V lookup: CDR1 MGHRA, CDR2 YSYEKL. The CDR3 runs 18 residues. The V and J ends lost 4 bases and 1 base, in that order; junction bases with no gene match: 6. CDR3 nucleotides: TGCGCCAGCAGCCTTGGACAGGGGGCTTGGTCTGGGGCCAACGTCCTGACTTTC. Amino acid sequence: CASSLGQGAWSGANVLTF.

This chain uses TRBV7-9 with TRBJ1-5; the match to TRBD1 covers 7 bases. Trimming removed 5 bases from V and 7 bases from J; junction bases left unmatched: 5. In germline, CDR1 is SEHNR, CDR2 FQNEAQ (reference sequence). There are 13 residues in the CDR3. CDR3 sequence (DNA): TGTGCCAGCAGCCCACAGGGGCTACAGCCCCAGCATTTT. Translating gives CASSPQGLQPQHF.

The V and J genes are TRBV20-1 and TRBJ1-5, with TRBD1 as a possible D gene (6 bases). This CDR3 contains 13 residues. CDR1 and CDR2 (germline): DFQATT, SNEGSKA (reference sequence). V lost 6 bases and J lost 5, with 14 bases in between. The CDR3 bases are TGCAGTGCGGTACAGGGTGTCGATCAGCCCCAGCATTTT. Protein product: CSAVQGVDQPQHF.

As DNA, the CDR3 is TGTGCCGGACAACGGCCCGCCCAGGTGAACACTGAAGCTTTCTTT. Its protein is CAGQRPAQVNTEAFF. V and J are TRBV7-4 and TRBJ1-1; possible D gene TRBD1, 5 bases. V was cut by 11 bases and J by 0 bases, with 19 bases left in between. The CDR3 has 15 residues. Looked up from germline, CDR1 is SGHVT and CDR2 is SQSDAQ.

V usage is TRBV7-6 and J usage is TRBJ1-1; 8 bases are shared with TRBD1. The CDR3 totals 13 residues. CDR1 is SGHVS, CDR2 FNYEAQ, per germline. The V gene end was trimmed by 0 bases and the J gene end by 7 bases; junction bases not matched to a gene: 1. CDR3 amino acids: CASSLATGGEAFF. The CDR3 bases are TGTGCCAGCAGCTTAGCCACAGGGGGTGAAGCTTTCTTT.

This clonotype was recorded many times. The chain uses TRBV7-3 and TRBJ2-7; D ambiguous. V lost 5 bases to trimming and J lost 7 bases, with 12 bases between them. The germline gives CDR1 SGHTA, CDR2 FQGTGA. The CDR3 length is 12 residues. In DNA form, the CDR3 reads TGTGCCAGCAGCAGTGCAGGTGGTGAGCAGTACTTC. The encoded protein is CASSSAGGEQYF.

About this clonotype: With a much larger clone just one base away, this may be a read error. The chain has TRBV29-1 and TRBJ2-7; a possible D gene is TRBD2 (5 bases). In germline, CDR1 is SQVTM, CDR2 ANQGSEA. This CDR3 region has 13 residues. In DNA form, the CDR3 reads TGCAGCGTTGAAGGGGAGCAAGCTTACGAGCAGCACTTC. Protein: CSVEGEQAYEQHF.

This clonotype has just one count. A read error may explain this, as a much larger clone is one base away. CDR3 region: CASSDPPKMQYF. The CDR3 DNA follows: TGTGCCAGCAGTGACCCCCCCAAAATGCAGTACTTC. The chain links TRBV6-1 to TRBJ2-5; D remains ambiguous. Between the trimmed V and J ends, which lost 3 bases and 11 bases, there was a span of 13 bases. Looked up from germline, CDR1 is MNHNS and CDR2 is SASEGT. The CDR3 is 12 amino acids.

This clonotype was picked up a small number of times. The rearrangement joins TRBV7-3 to TRBJ1-1; D remains unclear. Trimming took 7 bases from V and 1 from J, leaving 16 bases between them. CDR3 length: 15 residues. Germline V lookup: CDR1 SGHTA, CDR2 FQGTGA. CDR3 sequence: CASIGSGRTNTEAFF. The CDR3 DNA sequence: TGTGCCAGCATAGGGTCCGGACGTACGAACACTGAAGCTTTCTTT. Filled out from reference TRBV7-3 and TRBJ1-1, the complete variable domain reads GAGVSQTPSNKVTEKGKYVELRCDPISGHTALYWYRQSLGQGPEFLIYFQGTGAADDSGLPNDRFFAVRPEGSVSTLKIQRTERGDSAVYLCASIGSGRTNTEAFFGQGTRLTVV.

In this sample, this clonotype turned up a few times. This rearrangement joins TRBV7-9 to TRBJ1-1, with a weak D call TRBD1 (5 bases). CDR3 length equals 14 residues. CDR1 is SEHNR, CDR2 FQNEAQ, per germline (reference sequence). Trimming shortened V by 2 bases and J by 4 bases, and 11 bases separated the two germline ends. The CDR3 sequence: CASSLSQGFTEAFF. The CDR3 region has the DNA TGTGCCAGCAGCTTAAGCCAGGGATTCACTGAAGCTTTCTTT.